This TCR beta chain was sequenced during a study of identical twins. Findings and caveats of the study: Its conclusions, products of cross-sectional statistical analysis, did not come from following the same donors.

TCRdb reprocessed the 5' RACE reads with MiXCR, giving one entry per CDR3 protein. The sample has 550,000 to 700,000 distinct CDR3 sequences, roughly 20% seen once. V shed 1 base and J shed 5 bases, with 7 bases lying between them. CDR1 is LGHDT, CDR2 YNNKEL, per germline (reference sequence). The CDR3 covers 13 residues. In this sample, this clonotype turned up a few times. The target antigen is unknown. These data were also reused for a study on T cells expressing NK-cell markers. That report notes: With respect to HCMV, seven of the eight sequenced donors were seropositive, and one was seronegative. NKG2C+ dominant clonotypes from a handful of donors made up about 1.0-8% of CD8+ T cells. Certain NKG2C+ T cell clones were expanded, and their HCMV specificity remained unclear.

The TCR was taken from a woman under 30 in good health. The rearrangement joins TRBV3-1 to TRBJ2-3, with D unclear. Sequencing was carried out using PBMCs. CDR3 residues: CASSQVVEDTQYF. The CDR3 DNA is TGTGCCAGCAGCCAAGTCGTTGAAGATACGCAGTATTTT.